These 29 T cell receptor beta chains were sequenced from one sample in a study of T cells after yellow fever vaccination. TCRdb re-derived calls from the 5' RACE reads in MiXCR, one entry per CDR3 protein. This repertoire shows 510,000 or so distinct CDR3 sequences, 15% to 20% found once; its top ten account for around 15%. Sequences were derived from PBMCs, sampled 15 days after the yellow fever booster vaccination. All receptors derive from a man aged 30-40 years who received the YFV17D yellow fever vaccine.

This clonotype has just a few counts. The chain has TRBV7-2 and TRBJ1-1; the D gene is possibly TRBD1 (5 bases). Trimming took off 3 bases at V and 10 bases at J, with 15 bases between the two ends. Germline lookup yields CDR1 SGHTA and CDR2 FQGNSA. The CDR3 runs 13 residues. The CDR3 coding sequence is TGTGCCAGCAGCTTGGGGGAGCAACGCCGAGCTTTCTTT. It translates to CASSLGEQRRAFF. Full variable domain (outside the CDR3, taken from reference TRBV7-2 and TRBJ1-1): GAGVSQSPSNKVTEKGKDVELRCDPISGHTALYWYRQSLGQGLEFLIYFQGNSAPDKSGLPSDRFSAERTGGSVSTLTIQRTQQEDSAVYLCASSLGEQRRAFFGQGTRLTVV.

The chain recombines TRBV3-1 with TRBJ1-2; D not resolved. Germline CDR1 and CDR2: LGHDT and YNNKEL (reference sequence). The V and J ends lost 0 bases and 5 bases respectively, with 16 bases between them. There are 16 residues in the CDR3. This chain's CDR3 is CASSQDRVVFEYGYTF. The CDR3 DNA is TGTGCCAGCAGCCAAGATCGGGTAGTATTTGAATATGGCTACACCTTC. Full variable domain (rest looked up from reference TRBV3-1 and TRBJ1-2): DTAVSQTPKYLVTQMGNDKSIKCEQNLGHDTMYWYKQDSKKFLKIMFSYNNKELIINETVPNRFSPKSPDKAHLNLHINSLELGDSAVYFCASSQDRVVFEYGYTFGSGTRLTVV.

This chain connects TRBV7-2 to TRBJ2-5, with D perhaps being TRBD1 or TRBD2 (5 bases each). V lost 6 bases and J lost 0, with 14 bases in between. Per germline, CDR1 SGHTA and CDR2 FQGNSA. The CDR3 consists of 15 residues. The CDR3: CASRPNRRYQETQYF. CDR3 nucleotide sequence: TGTGCCAGCAGGCCAAACAGGAGGTACCAAGAGACCCAGTACTTC.

In its sample, this clonotype was seen many times. This chain uses TRBV7-9 with TRBJ2-4, with a tentative D call TRBD1 (6 bases). The V gene's germline CDR1 is SEHNR and CDR2 FQNEAQ (reference sequence). The ends were cut back, 1 base at V and 0 bases at J, with 7 bases in the middle. The CDR3 loop spans 15 amino acids. In nucleotides, the CDR3 is TGTGCCAGCAGCTTAGAAGGGGGAGCCAAAAACATTCAGTACTTC. Amino acids: CASSLEGGAKNIQYF.

This clonotype turned up a few times. The genes are TRBV24-1 and TRBJ2-3, with 9 bases fitting TRBD2. The V and J ends lost 9 bases and 2 bases, in that order; junction bases with no gene match: 5. In germline, CDR1 is KGHDR, CDR2 SFDVKD. The CDR3 contains 14 residues. CDR3 bases: TGTGCCACCGGGAGCGGGAGGAACACAGATACGCAGTATTTT. As protein: CATGSGRNTDTQYF.

The chain combines TRBV18 with TRBJ2-1; TRBD2 matches at 9 bases. Germline CDR1 KGHSH, CDR2 LQKENI. Trimming cost V 0 bases and J 10 bases; bases outside gene matches: 4. CDR3 length equals 14 residues. CDR3 coding DNA: TGTGCCAGCTCACCACCGGGACTAGCCTCCGAGCAGTTCTTC. Encoded protein: CASSPPGLASEQFF.

This clonotype showed up just a few times. The rearrangement joins TRBV28 to TRBJ2-2; D gene ambiguous. CDR1 is MDHEN and CDR2 is SYDVKM in the germline V gene. The CDR3 is made up of 10 amino acids. The V end was cut by 5 bases, the J end by 9 bases, with 4 bases between. CDR3 loop: CASSRRELFF. As DNA, the CDR3 is TGTGCCAGCAGTCGGCGGGAGCTGTTTTTT.

The chain links TRBV6-5 to TRBJ2-7; weak D call: TRBD1 (6 bases). From germline, CDR1 is MNHEY and CDR2 SVGAGI. Trimming pared 4 bases from V and 2 bases from J, leaving 18 bases between. The CDR3 has 16 amino acids. The CDR3 region is CASSSLVRDTPYEQYF. For the CDR3, the DNA is TGTGCCAGCAGTTCCCTCGTTCGGGACACACCCTACGAGCAGTACTTC.

This clonotype was seen only a few times. The rearrangement joins TRBV3-1 to TRBJ2-1; D is uncertain. The CDR3 totals 14 residues. With 3 bases removed from V and 6 bases from J, the gap between germline ends came to 12 bases. Germline assignment: CDR1 LGHDT and CDR2 YNNKEL (reference sequence). In DNA form, the CDR3 reads TGTGCCAGCAGCCACAGGTATCGCGCCAATGAGCAGTTCTTC. It specifies CASSHRYRANEQFF.

This chain joins TRBV5-1 and TRBJ2-1, with D possibly matching TRBD1 (5 bases). Germline-derived CDR1 and CDR2 are SGHRS and YFSETQ. The CDR3 totals 14 residues. V gave up 1 base and J gave up 9 bases, with 14 bases separating them. The CDR3 region is CASSLSLGAGEQFF. In DNA, the CDR3 is TGCGCCAGCAGCTTGTCGCTTGGGGCCGGTGAGCAGTTCTTC.

The V and J genes are TRBV4-1 and TRBJ2-5; 7 positions match TRBD2. V was pared by 4 bases and J by 5 bases, with 10 bases of the junction left unmatched. The germline CDR1 and CDR2 sequences are MGHRA and YSYEKL. CDR3 size: 15 residues. The CDR3 sequence is CASSPPNRGGETQYF. The CDR3 DNA sequence: TGCGCCAGCAGCCCCCCTAATCGGGGAGGGGAGACCCAGTACTTC.

The DNA for the CDR3 is TGCAGCGCGACTAGCGGGAGCCTCACCGGGGAGCTGTTTTTT. The encoded protein is CSATSGSLTGELFF. This chain uses TRBV20-1 with TRBJ2-2; 12 bases match TRBD2. The CDR3 contains 14 residues. Germline CDR1 and CDR2: DFQATT and SNEGSKA (reference sequence).

This sequence joins TRBV6-2 or TRBV6-3 and TRBJ2-3; D uncertain. This CDR3 has 12 residues. Deletions cut 10 bases from V and 5 bases from J, with 13 bases between. Germline CDR1 is MNHEY and CDR2 is SVGEGT. The CDR3 loop is CATAVVRDTQYF. CDR3 nucleotides: TGTGCCACCGCGGTAGTAAGAGATACGCAGTATTTT.

The rearrangement links TRBV18 to TRBJ2-7, with TRBD1 identical over 10 bases. The CDR3 consists of 14 residues. Germline CDR1 reads KGHSH; CDR2 reads LQKENI. With 6 bases clipped from V and 7 bases from J, the junction kept 9 bases outside the gene matches. The CDR3 is CASSPSRDRGEQYF. The CDR3 nucleotides are TGTGCCAGCTCCCCAAGCCGGGACAGGGGAGAGCAGTACTTC.

This clonotype turned up a few times. The chain is built from TRBV29-1 and TRBJ2-1; TRBD1 matches 7 bases. Per the germline V gene, CDR1 is SQVTM and CDR2 is ANQGSEA. This CDR3 region has 12 residues. Unmatched junction bases numbered 6, after V lost 5 bases and J lost 8 bases. The CDR3 DNA is TGCAGCGTTCGGTTAGGGGGCGATGAGCAGTTCTTC. Protein product: CSVRLGGDEQFF.

This clonotype was counted only a few times. The gene calls are TRBV6-2 or TRBV6-3 and TRBJ2-1, with TRBD1 as a possible D gene (5 bases). The V end was cut by 0 bases, the J end by 14 bases, with 14 bases between. From germline, CDR1 is MNHEY and CDR2 SVGEGT. The CDR3 has 13 residues. The chain's CDR3 is CASSYSSLAREFF. CDR3 nucleotide sequence: TGTGCCAGCAGTTACTCCAGCCTCGCCAGGGAGTTCTTC.

This clonotype was detected only a few times. The rearrangement joins TRBV2 to TRBJ2-6; D not resolved. The CDR3 has 15 amino acids. V shed 6 bases and J shed 0 bases, with 9 bases lying between them. Germline assignment: CDR1 SNHLY and CDR2 FYNNEI. CDR3 protein: CASRLDGSGANVLTF. As DNA, the CDR3 is TGTGCCAGCAGACTCGACGGCTCTGGGGCCAACGTCCTGACTTTC.

This clonotype appeared a few times. This chain connects TRBV24-1 to TRBJ2-1; 8 nucleotides match TRBD2. J was trimmed by 4 bases and V by 5 bases; bases with no gene match: 3. The CDR3 is 14 residues long. Germline CDR1 and CDR2: KGHDR and SFDVKD. CDR3 residues: CATSGEREYNEQFF. In nucleotides, the CDR3 is TGTGCCACCAGTGGCGAGCGGGAGTACAATGAGCAGTTCTTC.

This clonotype was picked up a small number of times. V and J are TRBV20-1 and TRBJ2-5, with D possibly being TRBD1 (5 bases). Germline CDR1 reads DFQATT; CDR2 reads SNEGSKA (reference sequence). Trimming took off 3 bases at V and 1 base at J, with 9 bases between the two ends. This CDR3 has 13 residues. CDR3 sequence (DNA): TGCAGTGCTAGTGGGGCAGGCCAAGAGACCCAGTACTTC. It encodes CSASGAGQETQYF.

In this sample, this clonotype turned up a few times. This sequence joins TRBV15 and TRBJ2-7; 12 nucleotides match TRBD2. The junction had 4 bases not matched to a gene; V was cut back by 5 bases and J by 2 bases. The length of the CDR3 is 15 residues. Per germline, CDR1 LNHNV and CDR2 YYDKDF (reference sequence). The CDR3 coding sequence is TGTGCCACCAGCGAAACTAGCGGGAGGCCCTACGAGCAGTACTTC. It yields the protein CATSETSGRPYEQYF.

This clonotype has ten or more counts. This sequence joins TRBV5-1 and TRBJ2-3, with 7 bases fitting TRBD1. Per germline, CDR1 SGHRS and CDR2 YFSETQ. The CDR3 loop spans 14 amino acids. Trimming took 4 bases from V and 0 from J; bases not matched to a gene: 2. CDR3 nucleotides: TGCGCCAGCAGCCGGGACAGCAGCACAGATACGCAGTATTTT. Translated: CASSRDSSTDTQYF.

This clonotype was seen only a few times. The chain joins TRBV29-1 to TRBJ1-5, with TRBD1 matching 8 bases. Germline CDR1 reads SQVTM; CDR2 reads ANQGSEA. CDR3 length: 12 residues. The V gene end was trimmed by 6 bases and the J gene end by 3 bases; junction bases not matched to a gene: 1. The CDR3 nucleotides read TGCAGCGTCCAGGGGGCCAATCAGCCCCAGCATTTT. As protein: CSVQGANQPQHF.

In this sample, this clonotype turned up many times. The V call is TRBV5-1, the J call TRBJ1-1; D is ambiguous. This CDR3 has 14 amino acids. Trimming stripped 0 bases from V and 2 bases from J, with 8 bases between. Germline CDR1 is SGHRS and CDR2 is YFSETQ. As DNA, the CDR3 is TGCGCCAGCAGCTTGGGCCAGGCCAACACTGAAGCTTTCTTT. Its translation: CASSLGQANTEAFF.

The V call is TRBV7-9, the J call TRBJ1-5; a weak D match, TRBD1 (5 bases). Trimming left V 5 bases short and J 4 bases short, with 12 bases between. CDR1 is SEHNR, CDR2 FQNEAQ, per germline (reference sequence). The CDR3 contains 14 residues. This CDR3 reads CASSHGTDNQPQHF. CDR3 DNA: TGTGCCAGCAGCCACGGGACGGATAATCAGCCCCAGCATTTT.

This rearrangement joins TRBV20-1 to TRBJ2-7; a possible D gene is TRBD2 (6 bases). Looked up from germline, CDR1 is DFQATT and CDR2 is SNEGSKA (reference sequence). This CDR3 contains 13 residues. V shed 1 base and J shed 5 bases, with 12 bases lying between them. The CDR3: CSARGPSVHEQYF. CDR3 nucleotides: TGCAGTGCTAGAGGGCCTAGCGTCCACGAGCAGTACTTC.

The table lists this clonotype with a few counts. The chain employs TRBV30 and TRBJ2-5, with TRBD2 matching 8 bases. Germline CDR1 reads GTSNPN; CDR2 reads SVGIG (reference sequence). This CDR3 contains 15 residues. Trimming cost V 1 base and J 7 bases; bases outside gene matches: 11. The CDR3 here is CAWSEPPTSAATQYF. The CDR3 nucleotides read TGTGCCTGGAGTGAACCCCCGACTAGCGCGGCGACCCAGTACTTC.

Only a few counts were recorded for this clonotype. This chain uses TRBV3-1 with TRBJ2-7, with D unresolved. V was trimmed by 0 bases and J by 7 bases, leaving 13 bases between them. Germline assignment: CDR1 LGHDT and CDR2 YNNKEL (reference sequence). The length of the CDR3 is 14 residues. This CDR3 is CASSQEPARREQYF. In DNA, the CDR3 is TGTGCCAGCAGCCAAGAGCCGGCAAGGAGAGAGCAGTACTTC.

This chain joins TRBV5-1 and TRBJ2-3; TRBD2 agrees at 10 bases. The CDR3 is 16 amino acids. Germline CDR1 reads SGHRS; CDR2 reads YFSETQ. The trim removed 1 base at V and 4 bases at J, leaving 6 bases unmatched. The CDR3 loop reads CASSLSASGRADTQYF. CDR3 coding DNA: TGCGCCAGCAGCTTGTCGGCTAGCGGGAGAGCAGATACGCAGTATTTT.

The chain recombines TRBV20-1 with TRBJ2-7; 14 bases are a match to TRBD2. Germline values: CDR1 DFQATT, CDR2 SNEGSKA (reference sequence). The CDR3 length is 15 residues. With V trimmed by 4 bases and J by 5 bases, 7 bases remained unmatched. In DNA form, the CDR3 reads TGCAGTGCTATGGGACTAGCGGGAGTAGGGGACGAGCAGTACTTC. Encoded protein: CSAMGLAGVGDEQYF.